The next 14 T cell receptor beta chains were all read from a single sample in a study of regulatory T cells in long-lasting Graves disease. Time point noted: newly diagnosed GD, antithyroid drugs for less than 3 months. PBMC RNA served as the TCR library source. In building TCR beta libraries, iRepertoire HTBI primers were used together with Arm-PCR of CDR3 regions. MiXCR, applied by TCRdb to the multiplex PCR reads, yields one record per CDR3 protein. The table lists about 540,000 distinct CDR3 sequences, roughly 12% of them singletons, with roughly 10% in the top ten. This same sample was also taken into another study, of T cells in Graves' hyperthyroidism and ophthalmopathy.

Sequences were derived from peripheral blood mononuclear cells (PBMCs), sampled at new diagnosis, from a patient treated with antithyroid drugs. Source of these receptors: a man aged 25-40 years with Graves disease.

This clonotype has a handful of counts. CDR3 DNA sequence: TGCGCCAGCCGAGAGCAGTACTTC. It encodes CASREQYF. This chain connects TRBV10-1 to TRBJ2-7, with D hard to call. The CDR3 spans 8 residues. Trimming stripped 8 bases from V and 7 bases from J, with 3 bases between. Per germline, CDR1 WNHNN and CDR2 SYGVQD (reference sequence).

Comment on this clonotype: It may be a read error: a sequence one base away is much more abundant. The rearrangement joins TRBV20-1 to TRBJ2-5; 11 nucleotides line up with TRBD2. Germline-derived CDR1 and CDR2 are DFQATT and SNEGSKA (reference sequence). There are 16 residues in the CDR3. The CDR3: CSASPGLAGLQETQCF. The DNA for the CDR3 is TGCAGTGCTAGCCCCGGACTAGCGGGTCTTCAAGAGACCCAGTGCTTC.

This clonotype was counted between two and nine times. This chain uses TRBV20-1 with TRBJ2-1; TRBD2 matches 7 bases. From germline, CDR1 is DFQATT and CDR2 SNEGSKA (reference sequence). CDR3 length: 16 amino acids. V lost 0 bases to trimming and J lost 4 bases; unmatched junction nucleotides: 9. The CDR3 sequence: CSARDLAEKSYNEQFF. The CDR3 coding sequence is TGCAGTGCTAGAGACCTAGCGGAAAAGTCATACAATGAGCAGTTCTTC.

The chain is built from TRBV20-1 and TRBJ2-2; TRBD2 aligns across 9 bases. There are 17 residues in the CDR3. After removal of 6 bases from V and 6 bases from J, the junction contained 17 bases not matched to a gene. CDR1 DFQATT and CDR2 SNEGSKA come from the germline V gene (reference sequence). CDR3 sequence (DNA): TGCAGTGCCCCGGGGGCGGGAGGGCCCTCAAGAGCCGGGGAGCTGTTTTTT. It encodes CSAPGAGGPSRAGELFF.

This clonotype was found a few times. The genes are TRBV5-1 and TRBJ2-5; 7 positions match TRBD2. This CDR3 contains 14 residues. Germline assignment: CDR1 SGHRS and CDR2 YFSETQ. V trimming: 5 bases; J trimming: 1 base; junction bases outside the gene matches: 5. CDR3 region: CASRIRGVQETQYF. CDR3 DNA: TGCGCCAGCAGGATCCGGGGGGTCCAAGAGACCCAGTACTTC.

Comments on this clonotype: At one end, the junction sequence differs from germline, possibly due to a read error. This chain uses TRBV6-2 or TRBV6-3 with TRBJ2-7; 14 nucleotides agree with TRBD2. Germline CDR1 and CDR2: MNHEY and SVGEGT. The CDR3 is made up of 17 amino acids. The CDR3 loop is CASSVRTSGRLSYEQCF. The CDR3 DNA is TGTGCCAGCAGTGTCCGGACTAGCGGGAGGCTCTCCTACGAGCAGTGCTTC.

This clonotype was picked up a small number of times. This rearrangement joins TRBV29-1 to TRBJ2-4; TRBD1 might be the D (6 bases). Germline CDR1 SQVTM, CDR2 ANQGSEA. V lost 6 bases and J 8 bases, leaving 20 bases between the germline ends. The CDR3 totals 14 residues. CDR3 loop: CSVDSGDTSDIQYF. CDR3 in DNA: TGCAGCGTCGATTCAGGGGATACGAGCGACATTCAGTACTTC.

This chain links TRBV29-1 with TRBJ2-3, with a weak D call TRBD2 (6 bases). Germline V gene data show CDR1 as SQVTM and CDR2 as ANQGSEA. V lost 0 bases and J lost 0, with 13 bases in between. The CDR3 covers 16 residues. CDR3: CSVEDLLAQSTDTQYF. CDR3 coding DNA: TGCAGCGTTGAAGATCTTCTAGCGCAAAGCACAGATACGCAGTATTTT.

The sample holds many counts of this clonotype. This chain links TRBV5-1 with TRBJ2-1; TRBD2 aligns across 9 bases. CDR3 length: 16 residues. Losses at the gene ends were 4 bases for V and 7 bases for J; bases not matched to a gene: 12. Germline-derived CDR1 and CDR2 are SGHRS and YFSETQ. CDR3 sequence (DNA): TGCGCCAGCAGCCCTTTAGCGGGAGCCTTAACAAATGAGCAGTTCTTC. As protein: CASSPLAGALTNEQFF.

This clonotype was detected a few times. The chain has TRBV7-2 and TRBJ2-4; 7 bases align to TRBD2. The CDR3 sequence is 18 residues long. Per the germline V gene, CDR1 is SGHTA and CDR2 is FQGNSA. V lost 5 bases, J lost 0 bases, and 13 bases stayed unmatched. Here the CDR3 DNA reads TGTGCCAGCAGCCCCCGGGGGGTGGATTCCCTAGCCAAAAACATTCAGTACTTC. Translated, it gives CASSPRGVDSLAKNIQYF.

This clonotype was picked up a small number of times. The gene calls are TRBV12-5 and TRBJ2-7, with 7 bases identical to TRBD2. Losses at the gene ends were 1 base for V and 6 bases for J; bases not matched to a gene: 0. Germline V lookup: CDR1 LGHNT, CDR2 FRNRAP. The CDR3 sequence is 12 residues long. This CDR3 reads CASGLGLAEQYF. The CDR3 DNA reads as TGTGCTAGTGGTTTGGGACTAGCCGAGCAGTACTTC. The full variable domain, completed using reference TRBV12-5 and TRBJ2-7, is DARVTQTPRHKVTEMGQEVTMRCQPILGHNTVFWYRQTMMQGLELLAYFRNRAPLDDSGMPKDRFSAEMPDATLATLKIQPSEPRDSAVYFCASGLGLAEQYFGPGTRLTVT.

This clonotype has ten or more counts. Here the CDR3 reads CATSRVYDSPYEQYF. CDR3 sequence (DNA): TGTGCCACCAGCAGAGTGTACGACAGTCCCTACGAGCAGTACTTC. The rearrangement uses TRBV15 and TRBJ2-7; tentative D call: TRBD1 (5 bases). Trimming left V 1 base short and J 2 bases short, with 12 bases between. Germline V lookup: CDR1 LNHNV, CDR2 YYDKDF (reference sequence). There are 15 residues in the CDR3.

This clonotype showed up just a few times. The chain recombines TRBV20-1 with TRBJ2-1; tentatively, D is TRBD2 (5 bases). The DNA matches TRBJ2-7 better at its end, which makes the J call doubtful. Looked up from germline, CDR1 is DFQATT and CDR2 is SNEGSKA (reference sequence). The CDR3 is 11 residues long. The CDR3 sequence: CSAADFYEQYF. The CDR3 DNA follows: TGCAGTGCCGCGGACTTTTACGAGCAGTACTTC.

This clonotype was found a few times. V and J are TRBV11-3 and TRBJ2-3, with D unresolved. V was shortened by 0 bases and J by 2 bases, with 6 bases between the two germline ends. The CDR3 spans 14 residues. CDR1 is SGHNT and CDR2 is YENEEA in the germline V gene. CDR3 sequence: CASSLDQPTDTQYF. CDR3 in DNA: TGTGCCAGCAGCTTAGATCAACCCACAGATACGCAGTATTTT. Full variable domain (rest looked up from reference TRBV11-3 and TRBJ2-3): EAGVVQSPRYKIIEKKQPVAFWCNPISGHNTLYWYLQNLGQGPELLIRYENEEAVDDSQLPKDRFSAERLKGVDSTLKIQPAELGDSAVYLCASSLDQPTDTQYFGPGTRLTVL.